These T cell receptor beta chains were read from a single sample in a study of T cell repertoires in cytomegalovirus infection. TCRdb itself ran the reads through MiXCR, one entry per CDR3 protein. The repertoire holds some 600,000 distinct CDR3 sequences, with 24% as singletons. The material sequenced was CD8+ T cells from PBMCs. The receptor set was obtained from a human donor in good health (CMV status not recorded). Some clones in this sample may be carry-over from other donors' samples. The conserved cysteine and the conserved F or W are not part of the CDR3 here.

CDR3 protein	V gene	J gene
ARTSGLISTDTQY	TRBV2	TRBJ2-3
SVVPSTIYGYT	TRBV29-1	TRBJ1-2
ASSYPPRGQVYNEQF	TRBV6-1	TRBJ2-1
ASSLNRGGGYTQY	TRBV28	TRBJ2-3
ASSSPFTFGQPQH	TRBV6-6	TRBJ1-5
ASGRVEAF	TRBV6-1	TRBJ1-1
SARPTDVKYTDTQY	TRBV20-1	TRBJ2-3
ARFSGRGRQNYGYT	TRBV2	TRBJ1-2
ATTGQGFANYGYT	TRBV12-3/TRBV12-4	TRBJ1-2
ASSFSSPSTDTQY	TRBV7-2	TRBJ2-3
SARDSYTKHQPQH	TRBV20-1	TRBJ1-5
ASSSRGIEAF	TRBV12-3/TRBV12-4	TRBJ1-1
ASSSTSGGEYEQY	TRBV7-9	TRBJ2-7
ASSQDFGQGNQPQH	TRBV4-2	TRBJ1-5
ASSYPAGESNEQF	TRBV6-2/TRBV6-3	TRBJ2-1
ASSSTGSNEKLF	TRBV7-9	TRBJ1-4
ASSLDNFYGYT	TRBV7-2	TRBJ1-2
ASSPGGRGTEAF	TRBV7-8	TRBJ1-1
SVIWTANNEQF	TRBV29-1	TRBJ2-1
ASSFESGGDNEQF	TRBV7-9	TRBJ2-1
ASSPHPGPKNIQY	TRBV7-2	TRBJ2-4
ASSYQYTQY	TRBV6-2/TRBV6-3	TRBJ2-3
SVPFNEQF	TRBV29-1	TRBJ2-1
ASSPGQMGSNEQF	TRBV14	TRBJ2-1
ASSSYRGLDQPQH	TRBV5-1	TRBJ1-5
ASGAWNQPQH	TRBV19	TRBJ1-5
ASSSGTVTSGANVLT	TRBV7-6	TRBJ2-6
ASGYGTDTQY	TRBV7-6	TRBJ2-3
ASSPGVAGATFQF	TRBV6-5	TRBJ2-1
ASSQESVYGYT	TRBV4-1	TRBJ1-2
ASSSTSGGLEAENIQY	TRBV7-9	TRBJ2-4
ASSEGLAGGTNTEAF	TRBV2	TRBJ1-1
ASSLGDRGLAYEQY	TRBV7-9	TRBJ2-7
AITDRDSKPPYEQY	TRBV10-3	TRBJ2-7
ASSWTVTKEQY	TRBV6-6	TRBJ2-7
ASSQGQLRQY	TRBV14	TRBJ2-5
ASSLDSPGLGYGYT	TRBV11-2	TRBJ1-2
ASSPVTDGYT	TRBV7-9	TRBJ1-2
ASSPPGLAGATKETQY	TRBV7-8	TRBJ2-5
ASSTSGAYSYEQY	TRBV7-8	TRBJ2-7
ASSPGARYNSPLH	TRBV28	TRBJ1-6
ASSLLGTGDGEQY	TRBV7-9	TRBJ2-7
AIGGGYNEQF	TRBV28	TRBJ2-1
ASSIVGGGPQETQY	TRBV5-1	TRBJ2-5
ASSFPQVGGDYGYT	TRBV28	TRBJ1-2
ATSGQETQY	TRBV28	TRBJ2-5
SARDRFSSYNEQF	TRBV20-1	TRBJ2-1
ASSLNRGATEAF	TRBV7-8	TRBJ1-1
ASSLEPAETQY	TRBV5-5	TRBJ2-5
ASSQVGIRGRGTEAF	TRBV4-3	TRBJ1-1
ASRTTGGSTDTQY	TRBV28	TRBJ2-3
SALDREIYDTQY	TRBV20-1	TRBJ2-3
ASSTVGGQETQY	TRBV27	TRBJ2-5
ASSLHPSSNQPQH	TRBV7-9	TRBJ1-5
ASIPPMGGAGDNEQF	TRBV2	TRBJ2-1
ASSDTSAQETQY	TRBV2	TRBJ2-5